What follows is one T cell receptor (beta chain) and its context. Its antigen is not known. This entry belongs to a study of vaccination and CD4 T cells after COVID-19. Study-wide context: Median time from COVID diagnosis to post-COVID sampling was more than 95 days (35 to 161). The stimulating agents, overlapping spike peptides, came from SARS-CoV-2, HCoV-NL63, HCoV-OC43 and HCoV-229E.

Treatment defined: approximately nine-day PBMC culture with coronavirus spike peptide pools or control peptides (ViraFEST assay). Before the COVID-19 pandemic (2011-2018), CD4+ T cells were obtained from the unexposed donor. Cultured CD4+ T cell DNA was sequenced using the Oncomine TCR Beta short-read assay. From CD4+ T cells that had been cultured, genomic DNA was extracted. MiXCR, applied by TCRdb to the PCR reads, yields one record per CDR3 protein. Altogether thousands of distinct CDR3 sequences are present, approximately 57% being singletons, with the ten largest covering roughly a third. Notes on the study in general: Clonotypes reactive to SARS-CoV-2 had a median that went up from around 20 to 38, but not significantly.

Trimming took off 7 bases at V and 0 bases at J, with 7 bases between the two ends. Germline loops: CDR1 SQVTM, CDR2 ANQGSEA. The CDR3 contains 12 residues. The source of this sequence is a human donor in good health. V gene TRBV29-1 combines with J gene TRBJ1-3; D gene unclear. Sequenced input: CD4+ T cells from blood, cultured in vitro. This CDR3 reads CSAYVSGNTIYF. As DNA, the CDR3 is TGCAGCGCCTACGTCTCTGGAAACACCATATATTTT.